This T cell receptor beta chain derives from a study of blood T cell repertoires in COVID-19. Sequenced by immunoSEQ multiplex PCR; TCRdb stores in-frame clones only, minus some. The sample has 100,000 to 150,000 clones, around 80% seen once. CDR3 length equals 16 residues. Per germline, CDR1 MGHRA and CDR2 YSYEKL. Trimming shortened V by 4 bases and J by 7 bases, and 20 bases separated the two germline ends. The sequence was obtained from a woman aged 60-75 years with acute or convalescent COVID-19. The genes are TRBV4-1 and TRBJ1-5; TRBD1 is a possible D gene (6 bases). Sequences were obtained from peripheral blood. CDR3 nucleotide sequence: TGCGCCAGCAGCCCAGCTCCGGCACAGGGTTGGCAGCCCCAGCATTTT. It encodes CASSPAPAQGWQPQHF.